The source of this T cell receptor (beta chain) is a study of human T cells and chemical hapten exposure. Study-wide background: The sensitizing agent was 2% DPC, placed on 2 cm by 2 cm of upper inner arm skin. Per-sample variation in TCR yield stemmed mainly from small pooled library volume differences. Study outcomes and limitations: No change in TCRs above 1 in 1000 frequency was produced by DPC sensitization.

This clonotype was picked up a small number of times. Its antigen is still unknown. The time point denotes: patch test 1, 2 weeks after DPC sensitization. Treatment noted: therapeutic diphenylcyclopropenone sensitization with weekly scalp DPC. Non-pregnant alopecia patients aged 18 to 70, suitable for DPC therapy. Using its own MiXCR run on the RACE reads, TCRdb lists one record per CDR3 protein. This table holds about 340,000 distinct CDR3 sequences, roughly 6.9% found once. This CDR3 has 16 amino acids. The specimen comprised whole blood, sampled in connection with sensitization to the hapten diphenylcyclopropenone (DPC). The sequence was collected from a woman in her late teens or twenties with alopecia areata. Some clones in this sample may be carry-over from other donors' samples. V gene TRBV21-1 combines with J gene TRBJ2-5; TRBD2 was called by the table and not checked on the DNA. TRBV21-1 is designated a pseudogene. CDR3 residues: CASSTRLAGVQETQYF. In DNA form, the CDR3 reads TGTGCCAGCAGCACCCGACTAGCGGGGGTCCAAGAGACCCAGTACTTC.